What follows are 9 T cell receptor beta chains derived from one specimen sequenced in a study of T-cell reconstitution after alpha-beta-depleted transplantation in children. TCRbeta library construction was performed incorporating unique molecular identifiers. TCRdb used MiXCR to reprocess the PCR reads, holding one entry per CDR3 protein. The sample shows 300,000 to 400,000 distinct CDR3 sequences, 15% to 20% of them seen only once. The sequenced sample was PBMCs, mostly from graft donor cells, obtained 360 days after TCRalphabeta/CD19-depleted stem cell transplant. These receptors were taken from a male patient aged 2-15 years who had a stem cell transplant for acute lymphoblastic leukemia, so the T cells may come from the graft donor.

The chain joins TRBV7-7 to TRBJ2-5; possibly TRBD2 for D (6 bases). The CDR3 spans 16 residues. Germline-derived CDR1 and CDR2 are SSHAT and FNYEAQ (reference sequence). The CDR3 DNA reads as TGTGCTAGCGCCCGGGGAGGAGTTAACACTGGAGAGACCCAGTACTTC. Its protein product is CASARGGVNTGETQYF.

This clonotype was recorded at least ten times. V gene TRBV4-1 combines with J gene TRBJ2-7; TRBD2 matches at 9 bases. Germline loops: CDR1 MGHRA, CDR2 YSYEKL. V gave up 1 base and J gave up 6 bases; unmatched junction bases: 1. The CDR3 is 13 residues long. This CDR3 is CASSQGLAAEQYF. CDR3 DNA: TGCGCCAGCAGCCAAGGACTAGCGGCCGAGCAGTACTTC.

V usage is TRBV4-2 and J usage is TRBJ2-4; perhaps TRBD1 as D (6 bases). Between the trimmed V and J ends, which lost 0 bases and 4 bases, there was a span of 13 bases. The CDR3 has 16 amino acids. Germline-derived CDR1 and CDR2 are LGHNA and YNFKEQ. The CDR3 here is CASSQDRTGLKNIQYF. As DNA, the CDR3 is TGTGCCAGCAGCCAAGATCGAACAGGGCTGAAAAACATTCAGTACTTC.

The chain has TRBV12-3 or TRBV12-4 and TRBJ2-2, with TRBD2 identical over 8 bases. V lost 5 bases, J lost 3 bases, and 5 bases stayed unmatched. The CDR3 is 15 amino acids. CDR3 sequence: CASSRGGDDTGELFF. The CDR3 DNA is TGTGCCAGCAGTCGGGGGGGAGATGACACCGGGGAGCTGTTTTTT.

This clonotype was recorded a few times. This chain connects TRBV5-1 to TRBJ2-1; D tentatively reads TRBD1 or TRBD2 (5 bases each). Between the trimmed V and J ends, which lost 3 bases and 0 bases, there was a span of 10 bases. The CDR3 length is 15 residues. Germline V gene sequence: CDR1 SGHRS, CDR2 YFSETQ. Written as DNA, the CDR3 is TGCGCCAGCAGCTCGGGACCCAACTCCTACAATGAGCAGTTCTTC. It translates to CASSSGPNSYNEQFF.

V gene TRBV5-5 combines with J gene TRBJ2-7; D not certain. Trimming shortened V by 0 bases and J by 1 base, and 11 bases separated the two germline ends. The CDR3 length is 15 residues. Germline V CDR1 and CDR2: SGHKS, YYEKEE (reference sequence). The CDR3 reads CASSLVAYESYEQYF. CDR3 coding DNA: TGTGCCAGCAGCTTGGTGGCTTATGAGTCCTACGAGCAGTACTTC.

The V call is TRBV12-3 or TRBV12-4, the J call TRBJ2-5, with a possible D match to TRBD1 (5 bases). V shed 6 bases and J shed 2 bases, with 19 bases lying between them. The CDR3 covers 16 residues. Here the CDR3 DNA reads TGTGCCAGCAGAAGAAGGGGTTTAAAGGGGCAAGAGACCCAGTACTTC. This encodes CASRRRGLKGQETQYF.

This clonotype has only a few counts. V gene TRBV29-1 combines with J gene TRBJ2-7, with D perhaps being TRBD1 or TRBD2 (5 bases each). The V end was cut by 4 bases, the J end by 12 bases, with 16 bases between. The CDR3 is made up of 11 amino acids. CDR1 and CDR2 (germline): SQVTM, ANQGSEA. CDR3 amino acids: CSVGRGVMRYF. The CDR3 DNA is TGCAGCGTTGGGCGAGGGGTGATGAGGTACTTC.

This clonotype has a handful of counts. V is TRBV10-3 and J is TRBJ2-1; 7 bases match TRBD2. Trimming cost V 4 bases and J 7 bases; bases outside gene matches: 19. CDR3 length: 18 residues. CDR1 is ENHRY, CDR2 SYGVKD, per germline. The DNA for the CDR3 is TGTGCCATCAGTGGAGAAGTCGGGAGGCGACCTCCTGGGAATGAGCAGTTCTTC. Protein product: CAISGEVGRRPPGNEQFF.